This T cell receptor (beta chain) was observed in a study of T cell responses to AZD1222 COVID-19 vaccine. The assay was immunoSEQ multiplex PCR, and TCRdb's table has in-frame clones only and misses some. This table holds roughly 120,000 clones, about nine tenths found once. V was shortened by 7 bases and J by 3 bases, with 13 bases between the two germline ends. This CDR3 is built from 13 residues. Germline-derived CDR1 and CDR2 are MNHEY and SVGAGI. Remarks on this clone: Its antigen is not identified.

General study points: CD4 TCRs linked to vaccination spanned spike, dominating at 160-218 and 743-854. Nearly half of spike-specific TCRs reportedly target variant regions that are unmutated in the B.1.351 and B.1.1.7 variants.

The rearrangement joins TRBV6-5 to TRBJ2-7, with no clear D. The source was peripheral blood, collected 28 days after the second dose of the MenACWY control vaccine. The TCR comes from an adult who received the MenACWY meningococcal vaccine as a control. CDR3 sequence: CASTLDWGYEQYF. In DNA form, the CDR3 reads TGTGCCAGCACCCTAGACTGGGGCTACGAGCAGTACTTC.